The clone carrying this T cell receptor beta chain appeared a few times. This sample is drawn from a study of blood T cell repertoires in COVID-19. This table comes from immunoSEQ multiplex PCR, and its TCRdb copy is limited to in-frame clones, with some not included. The sample lists fewer than 350,000 clones; 90% were seen once. Germline V CDR1 and CDR2: SGHVS, FQNEAQ. The CDR3 has 15 amino acids. Trimming took 5 bases from V and 4 from J; bases not matched to a gene: 8. The sequence was collected from a woman between 18 and 29 years old with acute COVID-19. J is TRBJ2-1 and V is TRBV7-8; 7 positions match TRBD1. The source material was PBMCs or T cells enriched from blood (not recorded which). The CDR3 here is CASSLRTGTYNEQFF. The CDR3 DNA sequence: TGTGCCAGCAGCCTGAGGACAGGAACGTACAATGAGCAGTTCTTC. Supplemented by reference TRBV7-8 and TRBJ2-1, the full variable domain reads GAGVSQSPRYKVAKRGQDVALRCDPISGHVSLFWYQQALGQGPEFLTYFQNEAQLDKSGLPSDRFFAERPEGSVSTLKIQRTQQEDSAVYLCASSLRTGTYNEQFFGPGTRLTVL.